The 5 T cell receptor beta chains presented below share a single source sample, sequenced in a study of blood T cell repertoires in COVID-19. The table came from immunoSEQ multiplex PCR; TCRdb's copy has only in-frame clones and leaves some out. The sample carries 200,000 to 250,000 clones, about 91% recorded once. Sequenced: peripheral blood. The receptor source for this set is a man aged 18 to 29 with active or convalescent COVID-19.

The CDR3 DNA is TGTGCCAGCAGTTACCGGACAGGGGCCTATAATTCACCCCTCCACTTT. Translation: CASSYRTGAYNSPLHF. The genes are TRBV6-5 and TRBJ1-6; TRBD1 aligns across 9 bases. V lost 2 bases, J lost 2 bases, and 1 base stayed unmatched. CDR1 MNHEY and CDR2 SVGAGI come from the germline V gene. The CDR3 is 16 residues long.

The chain is built from TRBV27 and TRBJ1-5, with 7 nucleotides matching TRBD1. Germline CDR1 is MNHEY and CDR2 is SMNVEV (reference sequence). The length of the CDR3 is 14 residues. The ends lost 5 bases at V and 7 bases at J; junction bases unmatched: 8. The CDR3 region is CASSPRTGGQPQHF. The CDR3 nucleotides are TGTGCCAGCAGTCCACGGACAGGTGGACAGCCCCAGCATTTT.

The chain combines TRBV9 with TRBJ2-7; the match to TRBD2 covers 9 bases. This CDR3 has 15 residues. J gave up 0 bases and V 4 bases, and 5 bases lay outside the gene matches. Looked up from germline, CDR1 is SGDLS and CDR2 is YYNGEE. Here the CDR3 reads CASSPYSGSSYEQYF. The CDR3 bases are TGTGCCAGCAGCCCGTATAGCGGGAGCTCCTACGAGCAGTACTTC.

The CDR3 DNA sequence: TGTGCCAGCAGTTACTCGAAAGCGGGAGGGCCGAAGGAGCAGTTCTTC. Its protein is CASSYSKAGGPKEQFF. The chain carries TRBV6-5 and TRBJ2-1; the match to TRBD2 covers 10 bases. Trimming removed 0 bases from V and 10 bases from J; junction bases left unmatched: 9. From germline, CDR1 is MNHEY and CDR2 SVGAGI. This CDR3 region has 16 residues.

This clone was detected only a few times. The rearrangement links TRBV11-2 to TRBJ1-4, with 8 bases lining up with TRBD1. Germline CDR1 reads SGHAT; CDR2 reads FQNNGV. The CDR3 runs to 16 residues. J gave up 8 bases and V 0 bases, and 8 bases lay outside the gene matches. CDR3 region: CASSLESWTGREKLFF. The CDR3 nucleotides read TGTGCCAGCAGCTTAGAGTCTTGGACAGGGAGGGAAAAACTGTTTTTT. The whole variable domain, filled in from reference TRBV11-2 and TRBJ1-4, reads EAGVAQSPRYKIIEKRQSVAFWCNPISGHATLYWYQQILGQGPKLLIQFQNNGVVDDSQLPKDRFSAERLKGVDSTLKIQPAKLEDSAVYLCASSLESWTGREKLFFGSGTQLSVL.